This T cell receptor (beta chain) was retrieved from a study of T cell repertoires in ileal Crohn's disease. Study in general: Less than 45% were active smokers at surgery; median disease duration was 7.9 years. Findings and limits, study-wide: Mucosal expansions were suggested to be mainly CD8 T cells. Postoperative endoscopy occurred within one year, median around 6.6 months.

TCRB immunosequencing input was five hundred nanograms of biopsy DNA per sample. The protocol was immunoSEQ multiplex PCR, while the TCRdb copy is restricted to in-frame clones and leaves out a portion. Among 55,000 to 65,000 clones, around nine tenths were seen once, and the ten largest hold around 2%. Germline lookup yields CDR1 MDHEN and CDR2 SYDVKM. V gave up 2 bases and J gave up 3 bases, with 19 bases separating them. CDR3 size: 17 residues. This sample's time point: neoterminal ileum biopsy at postoperative endoscopy, about 6 months after surgery. For this clone: Its specificity is unknown.

Sequenced: ileal tissue. This TCR was sampled from an adult with Crohn's disease. The chain employs TRBV28 and TRBJ1-1; D ambiguous. DNA for the CDR3: TGTGCCAGCAGTTTACCCTATGGGAGGGTTAGTGACACTGAAGCTTTCTTT. Its translation is CASSLPYGRVSDTEAFF.